The rows below give T cell receptor beta chains drawn from one sample of a study of CD8 T cells in Susac syndrome. A single record per CDR3 protein comes from TCRdb applying MiXCR to the immunoSEQ multiplex PCR reads. The table includes about 240,000 distinct CDR3 sequences, 90% to 96% detected once. Sequencing was carried out using CD4+ T cells from PBMCs. The receptors were gathered from a human donor with Susac syndrome. Each CDR3 is given with its conserved first and last residue. Not every row has a clone size; where given, it reads once, few, many or a size class.

>TRBJ1-5|.|TRBV30
CAWSHVQRNQPQHF
>TRBJ2-7|.|TRBV29-1
CSVEAAYTYEQYF
>TRBJ1-5|.|TRBV27
CASSLKGGQPQHF
>TRBJ1-2|.|TRBV3-1
CASSHGGARGYTF
>TRBJ2-5|.|TRBV11-3
CASSSRVGETQYF
>TRBJ1-2|.|TRBV9
CASSASGTVGRIYGYTF
>TRBJ2-7|.|TRBV29-1
CSVEDPTSRSYEQYF
>TRBJ1-6|.|TRBV20-1
CSARGGGANNSPLHF
>TRBJ2-7|.|TRBV4-1
CASSQDRTSGEQYF
>TRBJ2-1|.|TRBV5-1
CASSFKSSGRAQNEQFF
>TRBJ1-1|.|TRBV5-6
CASSLFAEAFF
>TRBJ1-5|.|TRBV5-1
CASSFDGNQPQHF
>TRBJ1-5|few|TRBV18
CASSPGRSNQPQHF
>TRBJ2-5|.|TRBV24-1
CATNGDPSETQYF
>TRBJ2-7|.|TRBV20-1
CSARYGTYEQYF
>TRBJ1-1|.|TRBV9
CASSVGSGQGLRNTEAFF
>TRBJ2-1|.|TRBV20-1
CSATLRGNEQFF
>TRBJ2-7|.|TRBV2
CASIINRDSYEQYF
>TRBJ2-4|once|TRBV21-1
CASRNPGQGQNIQYF
>TRBJ2-5|.|TRBV20-1
CSAPSGSGETQYF
>TRBJ2-5|.|TRBV18
CASSPSTQGMGAETQYF
>TRBJ2-7|.|TRBV6-5
CASSLRGGSFYEQYF
>TRBJ2-7|.|TRBV18
CASSPQGTGGEQYF
>TRBJ2-7|.|TRBV15
CATSARQGVYEQYF
>TRBJ1-3|.|TRBV4-1
CASSQVANTIYF
>TRBJ2-3|.|TRBV5-1
CASSPGTSGRAGEYF
>TRBJ1-1|.|TRBV20-1
CSARGRANTEAFF
>TRBJ2-3|.|TRBV28
CASSSDPPSMQYF
>TRBJ2-3|.|TRBV29-1
CSVGLTEGQYF
>TRBJ2-3|.|TRBV29-1
CSVIPRSGDTQYF
>TRBJ2-7|.|TRBV6-6
CASSYTHYEQYF
>TRBJ1-2|.|TRBV29-1
CSVEVALRTGGYTF
>TRBJ2-4|.|TRBV6-1
CASTNSETGLAKNIQYF
>TRBJ1-5|.|TRBV20-1
CSARDGSRSNQPQHF
>TRBJ2-7|.|TRBV3-1
CASSLGAWSYEQYF
>TRBJ2-1|once|TRBV28
CASSPGDRSYNEQFF
>TRBJ2-5|.|TRBV2
CASRHRGETQYF
>TRBJ2-1|.|TRBV5-4
CASTAGTGAYNEQFF
>TRBJ2-2|.|TRBV7-7
CASTPLVPAGELFF
>TRBJ2-5|.|TRBV9
CASSSGFDQETQYF
>TRBJ2-7|.|TRBV15
CATSNQGGGESYEQYF
>TRBJ2-5|.|TRBV11-2
CASSRTSSQETQYF
>TRBJ2-2|.|TRBV18
CASSPGQASYKGGELFF
>TRBJ2-7|.|TRBV28
CASKTIPGYEQYF
>TRBJ1-5|.|TRBV23-1
CASSQLEGLGSNQPQHF
>TRBJ2-1|.|TRBV5-1
CASSLTSGTYNEQFF
>TRBJ2-1|.|TRBV20-1
CSASREKMQFF
>TRBJ2-3|.|TRBV6-6
CASSRATDTQYF